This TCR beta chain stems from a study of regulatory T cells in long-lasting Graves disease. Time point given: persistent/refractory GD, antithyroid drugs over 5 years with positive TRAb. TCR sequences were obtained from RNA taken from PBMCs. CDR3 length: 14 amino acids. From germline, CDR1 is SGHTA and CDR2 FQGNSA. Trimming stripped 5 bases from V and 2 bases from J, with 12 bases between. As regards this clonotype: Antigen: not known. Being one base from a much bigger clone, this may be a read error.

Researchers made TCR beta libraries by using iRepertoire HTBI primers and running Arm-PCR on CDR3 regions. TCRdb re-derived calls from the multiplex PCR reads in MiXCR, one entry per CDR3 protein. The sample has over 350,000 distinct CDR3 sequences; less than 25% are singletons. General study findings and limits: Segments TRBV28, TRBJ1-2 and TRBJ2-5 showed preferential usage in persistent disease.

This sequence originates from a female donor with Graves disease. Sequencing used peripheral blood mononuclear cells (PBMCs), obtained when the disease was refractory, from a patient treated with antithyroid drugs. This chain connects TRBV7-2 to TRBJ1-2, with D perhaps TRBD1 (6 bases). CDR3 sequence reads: CASSRQAPNYGYTF. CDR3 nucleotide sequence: TGTGCCAGCAGCCGACAGGCCCCCAACTATGGCTACACCTTC.